This T cell receptor beta chain was obtained from a study of regulatory T cells in long-lasting Graves disease. This clonotype was detected ten times or more. The time point is: newly diagnosed GD, antithyroid drugs for less than 3 months. Isolated PBMC RNA provided the starting material for the TCR library. Graves' disease diagnoses followed American Thyroid Association guidelines. Both iRepertoire HTBI primers and Arm-PCR of CDR3 regions were used to build the TCR beta libraries. Each CDR3 protein gets one entry after TCRdb re-called the multiplex PCR reads with MiXCR. The sample lists over 400,000 distinct CDR3 sequences, 14% occurring once. This CDR3 is 14 amino acids long. From germline, CDR1 is SGHVS and CDR2 FQNEAQ. The V and J ends lost 2 bases and 2 bases respectively, with 9 bases between them. The same sample was also used in a study of T cells in Graves' hyperthyroidism and ophthalmopathy. That investigation notes: The HTBI primer set was used in a first-round RT-PCR of the TCR CDR3.

Here the sequenced sample was peripheral blood mononuclear cells (PBMCs), taken at new diagnosis, from a patient treated with antithyroid drugs. The receptor was derived from a woman between 45 and 60 years old with Graves disease. This chain links TRBV7-8 with TRBJ2-5; no definite D call. The CDR3 is CASSLNTVQETQYF. CDR3 bases: TGTGCCAGCAGCTTAAATACGGTACAAGAGACCCAGTACTTC.